A single sample gave rise to the 5 T cell receptor beta chains below, sequenced in a study of blood T cell repertoires in COVID-19 (dated by TCRdb to 2020 to 2022). The library was built by means of the immunoSEQ multiplex PCR assay. TCRdb took over this immuneACCESS table, retaining in-frame rearrangements with V and J assigned. Such tables are incomplete; in checked studies, under half of the missing clones stem from an unresolved V gene, and the remainder is unexplained. The sample table records about 92,000 clones; 80% of these occur just once. The ten largest clones take up about a tenth of the sample. Sequencing input: peripheral blood. The receptors derive from a woman in her 70s with acute or convalescent COVID-19.

This chain uses TRBV6-9 with TRBJ2-7, with TRBD1 matching 7 bases. The CDR3 contains 14 residues. Germline loops: CDR1 MNHGY, CDR2 SVAAGI. V was pared by 1 base and J by 5 bases, with 5 bases of the junction left unmatched. For the CDR3, the DNA is TGTGCCAGCAGTTATTGGTACAGGGGAAACGAGCAGTACTTC. Amino acid sequence: CASSYWYRGNEQYF.

The rearrangement uses TRBV3-1 (or the pseudogene TRBV3-2) and TRBJ1-2; D gene uncertain. This CDR3 contains 15 residues. Trimming took off 1 base at V and 1 base at J, with 10 bases between the two ends. Germline V gene lookup returns CDR1 LGHDT and CDR2 YNNKEL (reference sequence). The CDR3 nucleotides read TGTGCCAGCAGCCAAGGTAGCGGAATTAACTATGGCTACACCTTC. Translating it yields CASSQGSGINYGYTF.

This clone was counted a single time. The V and J genes are TRBV29-1 and TRBJ2-6, with 10 bases lining up with TRBD1. CDR1 is SQVTM, CDR2 ANQGSEA, per germline. The V gene end was trimmed by 6 bases and the J gene end by 3 bases; junction bases not matched to a gene: 8. The CDR3 is made up of 16 amino acids. In nucleotides, the CDR3 is TGCAGCGTGCTTGGGACAGGGGATAATGGGGCCAACGTCCTGACTTTC. Encoded protein: CSVLGTGDNGANVLTF.

This chain links TRBV28 with TRBJ1-6; D unresolved. In germline, CDR1 is MDHEN, CDR2 SYDVKM. Trimming took 6 bases from V and 0 from J, leaving 9 bases between them. The CDR3 spans 15 residues. CDR3 sequence: CASRGYSSYNSPLHF. The CDR3 DNA follows: TGTGCCAGCAGAGGATACAGCTCCTATAATTCACCCCTCCACTTT.

CDR3 in DNA: TGTGCCAGTAGCCCCCGGCGGACAGGGGAATGGCCCCAGCATTTT. Its translation: CASSPRRTGEWPQHF. The V call is TRBV19, the J call TRBJ1-5; 9 positions match TRBD1. Looked up from germline, CDR1 is LNHDA and CDR2 is SQIVND (reference sequence). V shed 6 bases and J 9 bases; nucleotides not matched to a gene: 12. This CDR3 is built from 15 residues.